What follows are 27 T cell receptor beta chains derived from one specimen sequenced in a study of Ad26.COV2.S vaccination and SARS-CoV-2 variants. This table comes from immunoSEQ multiplex PCR, and its TCRdb copy is limited to in-frame clones, with some not included. The repertoire includes about 350,000 clones, 92% of them detected once, and around 4% sits in the top ten. The sample consisted of peripheral blood, taken after recovery from COVID-19. The receptors come from a human donor who had recovered from COVID-19.

This clone came up once. The chain carries TRBV20-1 and TRBJ2-1; D could derive from TRBD1 or TRBD2 (5 bases each). Looked up from germline, CDR1 is DFQATT and CDR2 is SNEGSKA (reference sequence). Trimming left V 3 bases short and J 8 bases short, with 5 bases between. The CDR3 spans 10 residues. The CDR3 DNA reads TGCAGTGCTAGGGGGGATGAGCAGTTCTTC. Its protein is CSARGDEQFF.

The gene calls are TRBV7-8 and TRBJ2-3, with 14 bases lining up with TRBD2. Germline assignment: CDR1 SGHVS and CDR2 FQNEAQ. V trimming: 3 bases; J trimming: 4 bases; junction bases outside the gene matches: 12. The CDR3 length is 19 residues. As DNA, the CDR3 is TGTGCCAGCAGCTTTCTTCCTGGGACTAGCGGGGGTGGTTCAGATACGCAGTATTTT. Translation: CASSFLPGTSGGGSDTQYF.

This chain uses TRBV9 with TRBJ2-1, with 7 bases aligning to TRBD2. CDR3 length: 15 residues. Trimming took 2 bases from V and 2 from J; bases not matched to a gene: 4. From germline, CDR1 is SGDLS and CDR2 YYNGEE. CDR3 sequence reads: CASSVPGGPYNEQFF. The CDR3 coding sequence is TGTGCCAGCAGCGTCCCGGGGGGACCCTACAATGAGCAGTTCTTC. Full variable domain (missing parts from reference TRBV9 and TRBJ2-1): DSGVTQTPKHLITATGQRVTLRCSPRSGDLSVYWYQQSLDQGLQFLIQYYNGEERAKGNILERFSAQQFPDLHSELNLSSLELGDSALYFCASSVPGGPYNEQFFGPGTRLTVL.

This clone was seen only once. The CDR3 is CASSQPGTNYGYTF. The CDR3 nucleotides are TGCGCCAGCAGCCAGCCCGGGACTAACTATGGCTACACCTTC. The J gene is TRBJ1-2, the V gene TRBV4-1; D is undetermined. The V gene's germline CDR1 is MGHRA and CDR2 YSYEKL. The CDR3 covers 14 residues. The germline V and J ends were trimmed by 3 bases and 0 bases, with 8 bases remaining between them.

About this clone itself: An end of the junction does not agree with germline; a read error may underlie this. V gene TRBV19 combines with J gene TRBJ2-7; 9 bases are a match to TRBD1. The CDR3 sequence is 15 residues long. The germline CDR1 and CDR2 sequences are LNHDA and SQIVND (reference sequence). Here the CDR3 DNA reads TGTGCCAGTAGCCCCGGACAGGGGATCTCCAACGAGCAGTACTTC. Protein sequence: CASSPGQGISNEQYF.

The chain carries TRBV29-1 and TRBJ1-3; perhaps TRBD1 as D (6 bases). Looked up from germline, CDR1 is SQVTM and CDR2 is ANQGSEA. The CDR3 runs 14 residues. V lost 5 bases and J lost 2, with 13 bases in between. CDR3 protein: CSVTGNVAGNTIYF. The CDR3, as DNA: TGCAGCGTTACAGGGAACGTAGCTGGAAACACCATATATTTT.

V usage is TRBV24-1 and J usage is TRBJ2-3; 8 bases map to TRBD1. The CDR3 spans 13 residues. Germline V gene lookup returns CDR1 KGHDR and CDR2 SFDVKD. V was clipped by 4 bases and J by 9 bases; unmatched bases: 5. The CDR3 loop is CATSDRDRGTQYF. In DNA form, the CDR3 reads TGTGCCACCAGTGACCGAGACAGGGGCACGCAGTATTTT.

This clone occurred once. In DNA, the CDR3 is TGCAGTGCTAGTTTAGCGCGTGGGCAGTACTTC. Translating it yields CSASLARGQYF. This chain uses TRBV20-1 with TRBJ2-7, with D perhaps matching TRBD2 (5 bases). From germline, CDR1 is DFQATT and CDR2 SNEGSKA (reference sequence). The CDR3 totals 11 residues. V was trimmed by 3 bases and J by 9 bases, leaving 12 bases between them.

The chain links TRBV2 to TRBJ1-3; a weak D match, TRBD1 (5 bases). The V end lost 5 bases, the J end lost 3 bases, and 14 bases lay between the germline ends. The V gene's germline CDR1 is SNHLY and CDR2 FYNNEI. The CDR3 loop spans 15 amino acids. The CDR3 loop reads CASSYTGLSGNTIYF. The CDR3 DNA is TGTGCCAGCAGTTACACAGGTCTGAGTGGAAACACCATATATTTT.

The rearrangement links TRBV5-4 to TRBJ1-6; 11 bases map to TRBD1. Germline-derived CDR1 and CDR2 are SGHNT and YYREEE (reference sequence). V lost 0 bases and J lost 5; bases outside the gene matches: 4. The CDR3 totals 17 residues. The CDR3 DNA sequence: TGTGCCAGCAGCTTGGGGGGACAGGGGGTTAATAATTCACCCCTCCACTTT. Protein: CASSLGGQGVNNSPLHF.

The chain couples TRBV19 to TRBJ1-2; 8 nucleotides line up with TRBD1. Germline V CDR1 and CDR2: LNHDA, SQIVND (reference sequence). The CDR3 sequence is 14 residues long. The trim removed 3 bases at V and 4 bases at J, leaving 4 bases unmatched. CDR3 sequence: CASSMGDRFYGYTF. CDR3 nucleotide sequence: TGTGCCAGTAGTATGGGGGACAGGTTCTATGGCTACACCTTC.

This clone was found once. This rearrangement joins TRBV27 to TRBJ1-5; 8 nucleotides agree with TRBD1. V lost 5 bases, J lost 7 bases, and 10 bases stayed unmatched. The CDR3 covers 15 residues. Germline V lookup: CDR1 MNHEY, CDR2 SMNVEV (reference sequence). CDR3 nucleotide sequence: TGTGCCAGCAGTCCCGGACAGGGCCTAGGGCAGCCCCAGCATTTT. This translates into CASSPGQGLGQPQHF.

The chain recombines TRBV15 with TRBJ2-2; perhaps TRBD2 as D (7 bases). With 1 base removed from V and 0 bases from J, the gap between germline ends came to 15 bases. Germline loops: CDR1 LNHNV, CDR2 YYDKDF (reference sequence). This CDR3 comprises 18 residues. Written as DNA, the CDR3 is TGTGCCACCAGCAGAGCAATCGCGGGGGCAACGAACACCGGGGAGCTGTTTTTT. Its translation is CATSRAIAGATNTGELFF.

The V call is TRBV7-9, the J call TRBJ2-2, with D perhaps matching TRBD2 (5 bases). The germline gives CDR1 SEHNR, CDR2 FQNEAQ (reference sequence). The V gene lost 4 bases and the J gene lost 4 bases, with 10 bases spanning the gap. The CDR3 spans 14 residues. The CDR3 DNA sequence: TGTGCCAGCAGCTGGCTACTAGGCACCGGGGAGCTGTTTTTT. This gives the protein CASSWLLGTGELFF.

The CDR3 is CASSDISGETQYF. CDR3 sequence (DNA): TGTGCCAGCAGTGATATAAGCGGAGAGACCCAGTACTTC. V and J are TRBV2 and TRBJ2-5, with D tentatively TRBD2 (5 bases). The V end lost 3 bases, the J end lost 4 bases, and 9 bases lay between the germline ends. The CDR3 totals 13 residues. CDR1 and CDR2 (germline): SNHLY, FYNNEI.

The genes are TRBV3-1 (or the pseudogene TRBV3-2) and TRBJ2-4; the D gene is possibly TRBD1 (6 bases). From germline, CDR1 is LGHDT and CDR2 YNNKEL (reference sequence). The V gene lost 1 base and the J gene lost 0 bases, with 10 bases spanning the gap. The CDR3 contains 16 residues. The CDR3 DNA follows: TGTGCCAGCAGCCAAGTGGGGGCGGTAGCCAAAAACATTCAGTACTTC. Its translation: CASSQVGAVAKNIQYF.

The genes are TRBV6-5 and TRBJ1-2, with 7 bases fitting TRBD1. V lost 6 bases and J lost 1; bases outside the gene matches: 8. This CDR3 has 15 residues. Germline-derived CDR1 and CDR2 are MNHEY and SVGAGI. The CDR3 protein is CASSKGQVVNYGYTF. The CDR3 region has the DNA TGTGCCAGCAGCAAAGGACAGGTAGTTAACTATGGCTACACCTTC.

The V and J genes are TRBV11-3 and TRBJ2-7; the D is unclear. Germline loops: CDR1 SGHNT, CDR2 YENEEA. Deletions cut 5 bases from V and 0 bases from J, with 11 bases between. This CDR3 region has 14 residues. The CDR3 DNA is TGTGCCAGCAGCAGGACGTTCAGCTCCTACGAGCAGTACTTC. Encoded protein: CASSRTFSSYEQYF.

The chain links TRBV3-1 (or the pseudogene TRBV3-2) to TRBJ1-5; 10 bases agree with TRBD1. The length of the CDR3 is 16 residues. Germline CDR1 and CDR2: LGHDT and YNNKEL (reference sequence). J gave up 5 bases and V 2 bases, and 6 bases lay outside the gene matches. CDR3 nucleotides: TGTGCCAGCAGCCAATGGGGGACAGGGGTCGATCAGCCCCAGCATTTT. It encodes CASSQWGTGVDQPQHF.

This clone has just one count. The J gene is TRBJ2-3, the V gene TRBV29-1, with 9 bases aligning to TRBD1. The CDR3 loop spans 15 amino acids. Germline trimming cut 7 bases from V and 4 bases from J; bases unmatched to any gene: 12. Germline-derived CDR1 and CDR2 are SQVTM and ANQGSEA. The CDR3 DNA reads as TGCAGCGGGGGACGGGACAGGGAGGGATCAGATACGCAGTATTTT. The encoded protein is CSGGRDREGSDTQYF.

The chain uses TRBV11-2 and TRBJ2-5; possibly TRBD1 for D (6 bases). V shed 5 bases and J shed 4 bases, with 20 bases lying between them. CDR3 length equals 16 residues. Germline CDR1 SGHAT, CDR2 FQNNGV. CDR3 nucleotides: TGTGCCAGCAGCCATCTGGCTAACAGGGTTGGAGAGACCCAGTACTTC. Amino acid sequence: CASSHLANRVGETQYF.

CDR3 in DNA: TGTGCCAGCAGTTCTGGGGGTCAAGAGACCCAGTACTTC. Translation: CASSSGGQETQYF. This sequence joins TRBV12-3 or TRBV12-4 and TRBJ2-5; D might be TRBD1 or TRBD2, each matching 5 bases. V was pared by 4 bases and J by 2 bases, with 8 bases between. CDR3 length: 13 residues.

CDR3 residues: CAVLEGYTF. In nucleotides, the CDR3 is TGTGCCGTCCTTGAAGGCTACACCTTC. This chain links TRBV19 with TRBJ1-2; D is ambiguous. Germline lookup yields CDR1 LNHDA and CDR2 SQIVND (reference sequence). Deletions cut 11 bases from V and 8 bases from J, with 9 bases between. The CDR3 loop spans 9 amino acids.

This chain links TRBV10-1 with TRBJ2-7; no clear D. The germline CDR1 and CDR2 sequences are WNHNN and SYGVQD (reference sequence). The CDR3 spans 13 residues. V lost 2 bases and J 7 bases, leaving 12 bases between the germline ends. In DNA, the CDR3 is TGCGCCAGCAGTGAGGGAAGGGCGCGGGAGCAGTACTTC. Its protein is CASSEGRAREQYF.

This sequence joins TRBV6-5 and TRBJ1-2; D unresolved. With 0 bases removed from V and 0 bases from J, the gap between germline ends came to 8 bases. CDR1 and CDR2 (germline): MNHEY, SVGAGI. There are 15 residues in the CDR3. CDR3 protein: CASSYSSVANYGYTF. In nucleotides, the CDR3 is TGTGCCAGCAGTTACTCCTCGGTTGCTAACTATGGCTACACCTTC.

The chain is built from TRBV6-1 and TRBJ1-4, with unresolved D. Germline lookup yields CDR1 MNHNS and CDR2 SASEGT. CDR3 length equals 11 residues. Trimming pared 5 bases from V and 6 bases from J, leaving 4 bases between. The CDR3 DNA follows: TGTGCCAGCAGTACCCATGAAAAACTGTTTTTT. It yields the protein CASSTHEKLFF.

The chain links TRBV5-1 to TRBJ2-3; weak D call: TRBD2 (6 bases). CDR3 length: 12 residues. Trimming removed 3 bases from V and 4 bases from J, with 6 bases in between. Germline loops: CDR1 SGHRS, CDR2 YFSETQ. The CDR3 loop reads CASSWGADTQYF. The CDR3, as DNA: TGCGCCAGCAGCTGGGGGGCAGATACGCAGTATTTT.